Listed below are T cell receptor beta chains from one sample, sequenced in a study of blood T cell repertoires in COVID-19. Profiling relied on immunoSEQ multiplex PCR, and the TCRdb table lists in-frame clones only, not all of them. The table lists roughly 200,000 clones, roughly 82% of them singletons, with about an eighth in the top ten. The sequenced material came from PBMCs or T cells enriched from blood (not recorded which). The receptors were sampled from a man aged 35 to 55 who had recovered from COVID-19. Both conserved end residues are part of each CDR3. D genes are given only for firm matches. Size tells how often a clone was seen (once, few, many) or the class of an expanded clone, and some rows leave it out.

v_call	d_call	clone_size	j_call	cdr3_aa	cdr3_nt
TRBV28	TRBD2	once	TRBJ2-7	CASSYGLAGTYEQYF	TGTGCCAGCAGTTACGGACTAGCGGGGACCTACGAGCAGTACTTC
TRBV9	-	once	TRBJ1-6	CASSVEEDGSYNSPLHF	TGTGCCAGCAGCGTGGAGGAGGACGGTTCCTATAATTCACCCCTCCACTTT
TRBV5-6	TRBD1	once	TRBJ2-2	CASSWGQGSVGTGELFF	TGTGCCAGCAGCTGGGGACAGGGGAGTGTTGGCACCGGGGAGCTGTTTTTT
TRBV5-1	TRBD1	-	TRBJ1-4	CASSSTGNEKLFF	TGCGCCAGCAGCTCGACAGGGAATGAAAAACTGTTTTTT
TRBV6-5	-	-	TRBJ2-7	CASSYSTVVGYEQYF	TGTGCCAGCAGTTACTCGACAGTCGTGGGCTACGAGCAGTACTTC
TRBV9	-	-	TRBJ1-3	CASSLMPQMSGNTIYF	TGTGCCAGCAGCCTTATGCCACAGATGTCTGGAAACACCATATATTTT
TRBV24-1	TRBD1	-	TRBJ2-3	CATSDFSGGFRTDTQYF	TGTGCCACCAGTGATTTTTCAGGGGGCTTTCGGACAGATACGCAGTATTTT
TRBV11-2	-	-	TRBJ2-7	CASSFDTAGPSYEQYF	TGTGCCAGCAGCTTCGATACGGCAGGTCCTTCCTACGAGCAGTACTTC
TRBV19	-	-	TRBJ2-2	CASSYQGPMNTGELFF	TGTGCCAGTAGTTACCAGGGCCCTATGAACACCGGGGAGCTGTTTTTT
TRBV2	TRBD2	-	TRBJ2-4	CASRRTNGGGIQYF	TGTGCCAGCAGGAGGACCAACGGCGGGGGCATTCAGTACTTC
TRBV6-5	-	many	TRBJ1-5	CASSYSQGKQPQHF	TGTGCCAGCAGTTACTCGCAGGGCAAGCAGCCCCAGCATTTT
TRBV11-2	-	-	TRBJ2-3	CASSLAGESDTQYF	TGTGCCAGCAGCTTAGCGGGAGAATCAGATACGCAGTATTTT
TRBV2	-	-	TRBJ1-5	CASIPRPQPQHF	TGTGCCAGCATCCCGAGGCCACAGCCCCAGCATTTT
TRBV30	-	-	TRBJ2-3	CAWRLTDTQYF	TGTGCCTGGCGACTCACAGATACGCAGTATTTT
TRBV5-1	TRBD1	-	TRBJ2-3	CASSSTTGQGTDTQYF	TGCGCCAGTTCCTCCACCACGGGACAGGGTACAGATACGCAGTATTTT
TRBV19	TRBD2	-	TRBJ2-1	CASSKGRAGLNNEQFF	TGTGCCAGTAGTAAGGGACGAGCGGGACTTAACAATGAGCAGTTCTTC
TRBV3-1/TRBV3-2	TRBD1	-	TRBJ1-2	CASSPGTGHNYGYTF	TGTGCCAGCAGCCCCGGGACAGGCCACAACTATGGCTACACCTTC
TRBV12-3/TRBV12-4	-	-	TRBJ1-1	CASSLVEYGAFF	TGTGCCAGCAGTTTAGTAGAATACGGAGCTTTCTTT
TRBV4-3	-	-	TRBJ2-7	CASSQDPSSYEQYF	TGCGCCAGCAGCCAAGACCCCAGCTCCTACGAGCAGTACTTC
TRBV5-1	-	-	TRBJ2-3	CASSLEGLITDTQYF	TGCGCCAGCAGCTTGGAGGGGCTAATAACAGATACGCAGTATTTT
TRBV6-2/TRBV6-3	TRBD2	once	TRBJ2-1	CASSLLADNEQFF	TGTGCCAGCAGTCTACTAGCGGACAATGAGCAGTTCTTC
TRBV11-2	TRBD1	-	TRBJ2-3	CASSETGQGDTQYF	TGTGCCAGCAGCGAAACGGGACAGGGGGATACGCAGTATTTT